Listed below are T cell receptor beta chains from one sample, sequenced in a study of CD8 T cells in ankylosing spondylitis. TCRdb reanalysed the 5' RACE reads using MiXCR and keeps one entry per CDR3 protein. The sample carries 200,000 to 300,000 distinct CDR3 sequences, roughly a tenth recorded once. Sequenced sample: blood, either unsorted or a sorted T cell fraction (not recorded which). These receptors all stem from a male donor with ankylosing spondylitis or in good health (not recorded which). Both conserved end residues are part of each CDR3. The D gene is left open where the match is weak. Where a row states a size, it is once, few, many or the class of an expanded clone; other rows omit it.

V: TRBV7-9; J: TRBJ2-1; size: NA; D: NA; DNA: TGTGCCAGCAGCTTACTGGCTACTTACAATGAGCAGTTCTTC; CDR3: CASSLLATYNEQFF
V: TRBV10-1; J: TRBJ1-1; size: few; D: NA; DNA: TGCGCCAGCAGTGAGTCCCGGACAGACAACACTGAAGCTTTCTTT; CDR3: CASSESRTDNTEAFF
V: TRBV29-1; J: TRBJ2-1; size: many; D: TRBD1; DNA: TGCAGCGTTGACGTGGACAGGGTGGGCAATGAGCAGTTCTTC; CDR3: CSVDVDRVGNEQFF
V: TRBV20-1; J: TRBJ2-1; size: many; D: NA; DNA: TGCAGTGCTGGACTACAGGGGTTGGATGAGCAGTTCTTC; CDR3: CSAGLQGLDEQFF
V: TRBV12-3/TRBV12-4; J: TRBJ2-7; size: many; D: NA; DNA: TGTGCCAGCAGCCAGGGTCGGATAGCCTACGAGCAGTACTTC; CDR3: CASSQGRIAYEQYF
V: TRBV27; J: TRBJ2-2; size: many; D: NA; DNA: TGTGCCAGCAGTCCCACCCTACGGTCGAACACCGGGGAGCTGTTTTTT; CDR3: CASSPTLRSNTGELFF
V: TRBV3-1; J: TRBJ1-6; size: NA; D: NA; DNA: TGTGCCAGCAGCCAAGAGAGCTCCTATAATTCACCCCTCCACTTT; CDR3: CASSQESSYNSPLHF
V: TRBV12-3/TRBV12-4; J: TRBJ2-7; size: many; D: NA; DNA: TGTGCCATCGCCGGAGACCCATCCTACGAGCAGTACTTC; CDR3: CAIAGDPSYEQYF
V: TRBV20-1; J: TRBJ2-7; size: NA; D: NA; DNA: TGCAGTGCCCGACCAGGGGCAGGGGCCTACGAGCAGTACTTC; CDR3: CSARPGAGAYEQYF
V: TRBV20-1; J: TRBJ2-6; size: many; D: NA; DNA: TGCAGTGCTAGACCGACAGGCACCTCTGGGGCCAACGTCCTGACTTTC; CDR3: CSARPTGTSGANVLTF
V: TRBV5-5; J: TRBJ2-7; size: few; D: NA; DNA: TGTGCCAGCAGCTTGGTAGGCGGGTTTGATGCCTACGAGCAGTACTTC; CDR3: CASSLVGGFDAYEQYF
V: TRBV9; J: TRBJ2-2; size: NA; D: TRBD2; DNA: TGTGCCAGCAGCACGGCCGGGACTAGCTTTTCCGGGGAGCTGTTTTTT; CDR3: CASSTAGTSFSGELFF
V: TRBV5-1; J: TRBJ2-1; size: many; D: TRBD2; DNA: TGCGCCAGCAGCCTGGACGGGACTAGCGAGTTCTTC; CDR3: CASSLDGTSEFF
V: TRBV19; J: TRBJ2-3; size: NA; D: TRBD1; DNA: TGTGCCAGTAGTCCGAGGACAGGTGGGGCAGATACGCAGTATTTT; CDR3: CASSPRTGGADTQYF
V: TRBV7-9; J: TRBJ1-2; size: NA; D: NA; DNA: TGTGCCAGCAGCCGGACGGGACGAGACTATGGCTACACCTTC; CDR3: CASSRTGRDYGYTF
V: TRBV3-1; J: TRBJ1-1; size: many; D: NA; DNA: TGTGCCAGCATCCCCCGGGCTGGGAGCACTGAAGCTTTCTTT; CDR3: CASIPRAGSTEAFF
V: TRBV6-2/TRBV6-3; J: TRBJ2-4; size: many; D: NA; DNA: TGTGCCAGCAGTTACCAGGGCCCTAAAAACATTCAGTACTTC; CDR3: CASSYQGPKNIQYF
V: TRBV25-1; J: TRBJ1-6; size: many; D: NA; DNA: TGTGCCAGCAGTGGGGCCGGGGAAGGGATAAATTCACCCCTCCACTTT; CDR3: CASSGAGEGINSPLHF
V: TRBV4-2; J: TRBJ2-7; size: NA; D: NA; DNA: TGTGCCAGCAGCCAAGGGTCTGGTCAGGACGAGCAGTACTTC; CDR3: CASSQGSGQDEQYF
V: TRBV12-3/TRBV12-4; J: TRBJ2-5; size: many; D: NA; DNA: TGTGCCAGCAGTTTAGCAGAAGAGAGGCAGTACTTC; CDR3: CASSLAEERQYF
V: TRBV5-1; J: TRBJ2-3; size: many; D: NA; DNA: TGCGCCACCTACGAAGGAGATACGCAGTATTTT; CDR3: CATYEGDTQYF
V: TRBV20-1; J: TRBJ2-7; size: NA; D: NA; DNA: TGCAGTGCCCCGGCCCCAGCGGCCTACTCCTACGAGCAGTACTTC; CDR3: CSAPAPAAYSYEQYF
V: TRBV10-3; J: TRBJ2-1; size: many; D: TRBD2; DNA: TGTGCCATCAACCCGGGACTAGCCTATGAGCAGTTCTTC; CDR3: CAINPGLAYEQFF
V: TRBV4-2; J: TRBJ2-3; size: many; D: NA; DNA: TGTGCCAGCAGTCGGGAAGGCACAGATACGCAGTATTTT; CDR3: CASSREGTDTQYF
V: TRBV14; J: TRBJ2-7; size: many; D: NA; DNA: TGTGCCAGCACGGGGGCTCCCACTTACGAGCAGTACTTC; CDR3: CASTGAPTYEQYF
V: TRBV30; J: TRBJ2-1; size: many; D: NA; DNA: TGTGCCTGGAGTGTTCAGCAAATCAAGTACAATGAGCAGTTCTTC; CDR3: CAWSVQQIKYNEQFF
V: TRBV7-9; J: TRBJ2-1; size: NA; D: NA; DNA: TGTGCCAGCATGAACAGAAACGGCAATGAGCAGTTCTTC; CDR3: CASMNRNGNEQFF
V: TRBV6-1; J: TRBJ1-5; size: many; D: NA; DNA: TGTGCCAGCAGTCCGGGAACGGAGAATCAGCCCCAGCATTTT; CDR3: CASSPGTENQPQHF
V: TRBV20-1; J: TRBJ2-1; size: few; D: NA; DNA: TGCAGTGCTAGTAGGAGCAATGAGCAGTTCTTC; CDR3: CSASRSNEQFF
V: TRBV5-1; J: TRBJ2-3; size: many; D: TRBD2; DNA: TGCGCCAGCAGCTTGGCCTGGCGGGGGGCAGATACGCAGTATTTT; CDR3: CASSLAWRGADTQYF
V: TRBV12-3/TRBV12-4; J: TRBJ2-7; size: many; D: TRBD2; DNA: TGTGCCAGCAGTTTCCGGGCACTAGCGGCCTTTGAGTTGGACCAGATCTACGAGCAGTACTTC; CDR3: CASSFRALAAFELDQIYEQYF
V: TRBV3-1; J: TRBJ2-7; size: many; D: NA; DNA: TGTGCCAGCAGCTCCTTTTCGACAAGCTCCTACGAGCAGTACTTC; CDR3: CASSSFSTSSYEQYF
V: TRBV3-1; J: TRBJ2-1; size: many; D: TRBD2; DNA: TGTGCCAGCAGCCGACTTCGTAGCGGGAGCTCCTACAATGAGCAGTTCTTC; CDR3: CASSRLRSGSSYNEQFF
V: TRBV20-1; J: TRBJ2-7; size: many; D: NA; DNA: TGCAGTGCTAGAGATCTGGACACCTCGTCCTACGAGCAGTACTTC; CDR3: CSARDLDTSSYEQYF
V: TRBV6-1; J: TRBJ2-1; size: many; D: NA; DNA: TGTGCCAGCAGTCGCGGACCCTACAATGAGCAGTTCTTC; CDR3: CASSRGPYNEQFF
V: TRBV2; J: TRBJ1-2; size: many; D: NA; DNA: TGTGCCAGCAGTGACCCGACAGGACTCGTGCGTGGCTACACCTTC; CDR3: CASSDPTGLVRGYTF
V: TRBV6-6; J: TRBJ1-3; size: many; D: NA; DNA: TGTGCCACCAAATCCCCGGGAAACACCATATATTTT; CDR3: CATKSPGNTIYF
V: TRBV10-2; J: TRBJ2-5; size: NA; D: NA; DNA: TGCGCCAGCAGCACTCGCAGCGGGTCGGGAGAGACCCAGTACTTC; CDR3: CASSTRSGSGETQYF
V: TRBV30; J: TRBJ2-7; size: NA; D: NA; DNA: TGTGCCTGGAGCGCAACACGATACGAGCAGTACTTC; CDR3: CAWSATRYEQYF
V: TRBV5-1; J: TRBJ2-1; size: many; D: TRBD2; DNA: TGCGCCAGCAGCCCTCCCGCGGGAGTAATATGGGATGAGCAGTTCTTC; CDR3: CASSPPAGVIWDEQFF